This T cell receptor (beta chain) came from a study of OX40 agonist ivuxolimab in advanced cancers. Study details: Patients undergoing dose escalation presented with hepatocellular carcinoma, melanoma, renal cell or head and neck cancer. Patients were roughly 81% male with ages roughly 20 to 85, mean 60. Participants could have had prior anti-PD-1, anti-PD-L1 or anti-CTLA-4 therapy, and around 40% had some.

TCRdb's copy holds only in-frame clones and misses some; the assay was immunoSEQ multiplex PCR. The data hold about 81,000 clones, with 84% observed a single time. The material sequenced was CD4+ or CD8+ T cells sorted from blood, taken in a trial of the OX40 agonist ivuxolimab. The receptor was isolated from an adult with an advanced solid tumor such as melanoma, head and neck, liver or kidney cancer.

In nucleotides, the CDR3 is TGTGCCAGCAGTCAGGGCCGGGAGACCCAGTACTTC. As protein: CASSQGRETQYF. This chain links TRBV28 with TRBJ2-5, with D maybe TRBD1 (5 bases). Germline V gene lookup returns CDR1 MDHEN and CDR2 SYDVKM. V gave up 5 bases and J gave up 5 bases, with 9 bases separating them. The CDR3 sequence is 12 residues long.